This T cell receptor beta chain was observed in a study of T cells in pancreatic ductal adenocarcinoma. Study findings and constraints: Tumor and blood clonality did not differ significantly, about 0.11 versus 0.066. Unique clonotypes were approximately 8-fold more numerous in blood than in tumor.

Selected pancreatic ductal adenocarcinoma patients had undergone surgery without neoadjuvant therapy. The CDR3 runs to 15 residues. Per germline, CDR1 SQVTM and CDR2 ANQGSEA. After removal of 6 bases from V and 2 bases from J, the junction contained 5 bases not matched to a gene. Data came from immunoSEQ multiplex PCR; TCRdb stores just in-frame clones and leaves some out. The repertoire consists of more than 85,000 clones, with about 95% occurring once and the leading ten covering around 3.2%. Comment on this clone: Its target is not known.

Sequencing input: PBMCs. This TCR derives from a human donor with pancreatic ductal adenocarcinoma. The chain is built from TRBV29-1 and TRBJ2-5; 14 bases agree with TRBD2. This chain's CDR3 is CSVRLAGGPQETQYF. Written as DNA, the CDR3 is TGCAGCGTCCGACTAGCGGGAGGGCCTCAAGAGACCCAGTACTTC.